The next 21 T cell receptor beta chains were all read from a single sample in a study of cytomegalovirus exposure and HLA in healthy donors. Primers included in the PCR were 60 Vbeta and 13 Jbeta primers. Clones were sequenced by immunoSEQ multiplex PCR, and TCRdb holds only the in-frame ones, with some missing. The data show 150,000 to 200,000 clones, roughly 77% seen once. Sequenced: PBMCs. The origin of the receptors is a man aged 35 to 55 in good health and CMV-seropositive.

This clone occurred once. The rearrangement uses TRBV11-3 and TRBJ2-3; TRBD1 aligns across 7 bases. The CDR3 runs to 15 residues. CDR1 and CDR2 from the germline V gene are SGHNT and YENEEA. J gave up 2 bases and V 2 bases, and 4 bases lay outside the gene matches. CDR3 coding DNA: TGTGCCAGCAGCTTAAAGGACAGGAACACAGATACGCAGTATTTT. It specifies CASSLKDRNTDTQYF. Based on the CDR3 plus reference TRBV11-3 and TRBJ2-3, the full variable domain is EAGVVQSPRYKIIEKKQPVAFWCNPISGHNTLYWYLQNLGQGPELLIRYENEEAVDDSQLPKDRFSAERLKGVDSTLKIQPAELGDSAVYLCASSLKDRNTDTQYFGPGTRLTVL.

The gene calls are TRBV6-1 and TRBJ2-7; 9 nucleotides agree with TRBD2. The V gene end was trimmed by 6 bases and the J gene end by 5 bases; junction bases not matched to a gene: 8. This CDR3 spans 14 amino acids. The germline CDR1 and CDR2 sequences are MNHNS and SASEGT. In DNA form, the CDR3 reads TGTGCCAGCAGCAAATCCGGGACTAGCAACGAGCAGTACTTC. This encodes CASSKSGTSNEQYF.

In nucleotides, the CDR3 is TGCGCCAGCAGCCCGACTAGCGGGGACCGAAATGAGCAGTTCTTC. Translated: CASSPTSGDRNEQFF. V is TRBV5-1 and J is TRBJ2-1; 11 nucleotides agree with TRBD2. The trim removed 4 bases at V and 7 bases at J, leaving 7 bases unmatched. CDR1 SGHRS and CDR2 YFSETQ come from the germline V gene. This CDR3 has 15 amino acids.

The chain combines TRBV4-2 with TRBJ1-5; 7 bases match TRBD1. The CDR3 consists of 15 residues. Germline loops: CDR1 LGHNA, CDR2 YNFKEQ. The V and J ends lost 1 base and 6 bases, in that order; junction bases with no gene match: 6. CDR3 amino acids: CASSQGPTGSQPQHF. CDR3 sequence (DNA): TGTGCCAGCAGCCAAGGACCGACAGGGAGTCAGCCCCAGCATTTT.

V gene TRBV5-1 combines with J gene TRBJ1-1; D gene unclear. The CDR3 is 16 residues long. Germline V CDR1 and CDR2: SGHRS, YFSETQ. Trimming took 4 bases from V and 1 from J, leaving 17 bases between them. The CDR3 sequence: CASSPRGPVSNTEAFF. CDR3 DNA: TGCGCCAGCAGCCCTCGAGGGCCAGTCTCGAACACTGAAGCTTTCTTT.

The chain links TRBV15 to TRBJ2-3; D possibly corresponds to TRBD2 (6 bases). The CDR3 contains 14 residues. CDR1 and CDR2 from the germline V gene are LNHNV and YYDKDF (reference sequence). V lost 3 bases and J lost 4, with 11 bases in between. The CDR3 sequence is CATSSYGGADTQYF. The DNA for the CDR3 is TGTGCCACCAGCAGTTACGGAGGGGCAGATACGCAGTATTTT.

The CDR3 DNA sequence: TGTGCCACCAGCAGAGATCTGACTAGCGGGAGCCAAGAGACCCAGTACTTC. Amino acid sequence: CATSRDLTSGSQETQYF. V and J are TRBV15 and TRBJ2-5, with 12 positions matching TRBD2. Germline CDR1 and CDR2: LNHNV and YYDKDF (reference sequence). The CDR3 has 17 amino acids. Losses at the gene ends were 0 bases for V and 1 base for J; bases not matched to a gene: 3.

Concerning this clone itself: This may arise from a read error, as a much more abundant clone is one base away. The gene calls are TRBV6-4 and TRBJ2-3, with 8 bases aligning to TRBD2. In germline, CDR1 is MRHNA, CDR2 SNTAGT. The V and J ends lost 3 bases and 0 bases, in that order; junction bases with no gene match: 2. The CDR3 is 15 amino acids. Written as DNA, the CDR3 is TGTGCCAGCAGTGAAGCTAGCGGGAGCACAGATACGCAGTATTTT. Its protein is CASSEASGSTDTQYF.

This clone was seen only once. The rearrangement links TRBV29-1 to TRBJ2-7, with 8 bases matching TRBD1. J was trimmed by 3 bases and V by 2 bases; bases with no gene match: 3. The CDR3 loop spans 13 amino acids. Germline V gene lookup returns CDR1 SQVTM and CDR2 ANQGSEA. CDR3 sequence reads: CSVENGQGYEQYF. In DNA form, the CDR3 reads TGCAGCGTTGAAAACGGACAGGGCTACGAGCAGTACTTC.

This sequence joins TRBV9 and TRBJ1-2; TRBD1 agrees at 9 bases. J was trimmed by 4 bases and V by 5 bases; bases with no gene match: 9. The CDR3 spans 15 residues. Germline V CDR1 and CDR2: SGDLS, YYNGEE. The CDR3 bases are TGTGCCAGCAGTCGTGGACAGGGGACGCCCTATGGCTACACCTTC. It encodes CASSRGQGTPYGYTF.

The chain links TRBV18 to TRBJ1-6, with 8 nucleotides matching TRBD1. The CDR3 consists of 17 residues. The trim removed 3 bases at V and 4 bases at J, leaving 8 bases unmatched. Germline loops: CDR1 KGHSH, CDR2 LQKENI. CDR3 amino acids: CASSPPRTGTYNSPLHF. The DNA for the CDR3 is TGTGCCAGCTCACCCCCTCGGACAGGGACTTATAATTCACCCCTCCACTTT.

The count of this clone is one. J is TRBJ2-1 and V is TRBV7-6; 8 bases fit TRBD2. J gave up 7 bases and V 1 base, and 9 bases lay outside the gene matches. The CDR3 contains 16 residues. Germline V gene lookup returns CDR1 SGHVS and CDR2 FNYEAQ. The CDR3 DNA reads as TGTGCCAGCAGCTTAGTCCGCGGGGGGCTTGGGAATGAGCAGTTCTTC. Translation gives CASSLVRGGLGNEQFF.

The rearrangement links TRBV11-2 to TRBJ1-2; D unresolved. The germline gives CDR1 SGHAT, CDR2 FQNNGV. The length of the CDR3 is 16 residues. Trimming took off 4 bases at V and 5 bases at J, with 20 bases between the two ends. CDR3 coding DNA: TGTGCCAGCAGCTCCACACTGGCCTCTCGGGGATATGGCTACACCTTC. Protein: CASSSTLASRGYGYTF.

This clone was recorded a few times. The CDR3 nucleotides read TGTGCCAGCAGCTTGAGGGACTCAGGTGAAGCTTTCTTT. Amino acids: CASSLRDSGEAFF. The chain joins TRBV5-6 to TRBJ1-1, with TRBD1 as a possible D gene (5 bases). This CDR3 spans 13 amino acids. Trimming pared 1 base from V and 7 bases from J, leaving 11 bases between. CDR1 is SGHDT and CDR2 is YYEEEE in the germline V gene.

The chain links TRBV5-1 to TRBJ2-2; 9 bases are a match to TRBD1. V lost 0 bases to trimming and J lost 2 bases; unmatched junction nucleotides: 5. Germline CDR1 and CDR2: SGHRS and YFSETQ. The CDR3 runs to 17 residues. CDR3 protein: CASSLEATGGNTGELFF. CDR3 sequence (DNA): TGCGCCAGCAGCTTGGAAGCGACAGGGGGAAACACCGGGGAGCTGTTTTTT.

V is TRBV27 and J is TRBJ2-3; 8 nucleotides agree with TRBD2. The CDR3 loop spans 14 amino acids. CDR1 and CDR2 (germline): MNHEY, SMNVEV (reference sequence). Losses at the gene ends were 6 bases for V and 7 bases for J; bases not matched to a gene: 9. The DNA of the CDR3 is TGTGCCAGCAGGCCCGGGGGGGCGGGGTATACGCAGTATTTT. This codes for CASRPGGAGYTQYF.

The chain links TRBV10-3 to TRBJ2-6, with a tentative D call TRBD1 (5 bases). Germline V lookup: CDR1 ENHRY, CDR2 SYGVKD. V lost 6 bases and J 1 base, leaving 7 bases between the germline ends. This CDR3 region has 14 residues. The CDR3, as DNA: TGTGCCATCAGGTCAGGGTCTGGGGCCAACGTCCTGACTTTC. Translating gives CAIRSGSGANVLTF.

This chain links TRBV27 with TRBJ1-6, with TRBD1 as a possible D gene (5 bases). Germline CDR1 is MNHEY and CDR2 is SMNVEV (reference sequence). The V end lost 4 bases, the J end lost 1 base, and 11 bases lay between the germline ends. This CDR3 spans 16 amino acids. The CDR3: CASSSTGMSYNSPLHF. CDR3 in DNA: TGTGCCAGCAGTTCTACAGGCATGTCCTATAATTCACCCCTCCACTTT.

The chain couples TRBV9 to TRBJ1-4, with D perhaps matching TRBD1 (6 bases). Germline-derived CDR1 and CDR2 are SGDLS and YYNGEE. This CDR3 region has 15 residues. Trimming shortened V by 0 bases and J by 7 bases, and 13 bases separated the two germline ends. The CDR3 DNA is TGTGCCAGCAGCGTAGCTTGGGGGGGCAGTGAAAAACTGTTTTTT. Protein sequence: CASSVAWGGSEKLFF.

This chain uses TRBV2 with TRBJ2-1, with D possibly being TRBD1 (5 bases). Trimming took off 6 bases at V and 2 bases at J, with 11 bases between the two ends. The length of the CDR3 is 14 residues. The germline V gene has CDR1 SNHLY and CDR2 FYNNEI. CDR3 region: CASRPGSPYNEQFF. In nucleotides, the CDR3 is TGTGCCAGCAGGCCAGGGTCGCCCTACAATGAGCAGTTCTTC. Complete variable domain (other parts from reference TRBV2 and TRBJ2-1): EPEVTQTPSHQVTQMGQEVILRCVPISNHLYFYWYRQILGQKVEFLVSFYNNEISEKSEIFDDQFSVERPDGSNFTLKIRSTKLEDSAMYFCASRPGSPYNEQFFGPGTRLTVL.

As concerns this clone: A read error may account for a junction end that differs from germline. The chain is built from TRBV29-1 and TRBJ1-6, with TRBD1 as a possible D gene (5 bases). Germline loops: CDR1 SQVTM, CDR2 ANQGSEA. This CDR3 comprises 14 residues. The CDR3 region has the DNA TGCAGCGTTGGAGGGACTTTCCCCAATTCCCCCCTCCACTTT. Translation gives CSVGGTFPNSPLHF. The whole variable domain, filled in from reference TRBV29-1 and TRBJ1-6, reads SAVISQKPSRDICQRGTSLTIQCQVDSQVTMMFWYRQQPGQSLTLIATANQGSEATYESGFVIDKFPISRPNLTFSTLTVSNMSPEDSSIYLCSVGGTFPNSPLHFGNGTRLTVT.